The T cell receptor beta chain under discussion was sequenced for a study of CD8 T cells in ankylosing spondylitis. The CDR3 consists of 12 residues. V shed 6 bases and J shed 4 bases, with 13 bases lying between them. Germline V gene sequence: CDR1 DFQATT, CDR2 SNEGSKA (reference sequence). TCRdb re-called the 5' RACE reads with MiXCR, one entry per CDR3 protein. The top ten clones hold about 10% of a sample with more than 150,000 distinct CDR3 sequences, about an eighth of them seen once. This clonotype was seen at least ten times. The sample consisted of blood, either unsorted or a sorted T cell fraction (not recorded which). This receptor was obtained from a female donor with ankylosing spondylitis or in good health (not recorded which). This chain joins TRBV20-1 and TRBJ2-7, with unresolved D. The CDR3 sequence is CSARSFDYEQYF. DNA of the CDR3: TGCAGTGCAAGAAGTTTTGATTACGAGCAGTACTTC.